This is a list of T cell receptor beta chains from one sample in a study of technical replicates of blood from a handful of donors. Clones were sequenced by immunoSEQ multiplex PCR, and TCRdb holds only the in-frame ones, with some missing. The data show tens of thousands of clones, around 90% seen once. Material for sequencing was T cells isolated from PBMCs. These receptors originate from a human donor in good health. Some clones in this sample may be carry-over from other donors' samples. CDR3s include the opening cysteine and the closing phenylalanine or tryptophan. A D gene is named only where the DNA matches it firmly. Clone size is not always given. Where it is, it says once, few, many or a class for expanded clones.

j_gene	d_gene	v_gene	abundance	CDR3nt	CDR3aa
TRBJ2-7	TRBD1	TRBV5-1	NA	TGCGCCAGCAGCGAATCCATTAGGACAGGTTCGGCGGGCGTGCCGGGGAAACTCTACGAGCAGTACTTC	CASSESIRTGSAGVPGKLYEQYF
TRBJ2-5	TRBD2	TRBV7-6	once	TGTGCCAGCAGCTTAGCAGCCCCCACGAGCGGGAGTGAGACCCAGTACTTC	CASSLAAPTSGSETQYF
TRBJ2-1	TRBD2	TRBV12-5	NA	TGTGCTAGTGGTTTAGCGGGAGTTTACAATGAGCAGTTCTTC	CASGLAGVYNEQFF
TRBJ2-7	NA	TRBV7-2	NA	TGTGCCAGCAGCTTATCTAACTCCTACGAGCAGTACTTC	CASSLSNSYEQYF
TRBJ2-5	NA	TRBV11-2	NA	TGTGCCAGCAGCTTAGGTGTCGAGGAGACCCAGTACTTC	CASSLGVEETQYF
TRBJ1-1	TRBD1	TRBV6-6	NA	TGTGCCAGCAGTCCAGGGGGTTACACTGAAGCTTTCTTT	CASSPGGYTEAFF
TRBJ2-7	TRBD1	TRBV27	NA	TGTGCCAGCAGTTTATCGGGACAGGGAACGTACGAGCAGTACTTC	CASSLSGQGTYEQYF
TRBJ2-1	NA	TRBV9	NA	TGTGCCAGCAGCGCAGGCCCATATGAGCAGTTCTTC	CASSAGPYEQFF
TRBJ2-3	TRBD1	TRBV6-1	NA	TGTGCCAGCAGAGTACAGGGGGGCACAGATACGCAGTATTTT	CASRVQGGTDTQYF
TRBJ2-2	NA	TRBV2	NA	TGTGCCAGCAGTGTAGGAGTCAACACCGGGGAGCTGTTTTTT	CASSVGVNTGELFF
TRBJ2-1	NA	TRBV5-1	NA	TGCGCCAGCAGTTCCGGGACTCACCCCTACAATGAGCAGTTCTTC	CASSSGTHPYNEQFF
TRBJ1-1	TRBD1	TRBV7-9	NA	TGTGCCAGCAGCCCGCGACAGGGGGCCACGGGGAACACTGAAGCTTTCTTT	CASSPRQGATGNTEAFF
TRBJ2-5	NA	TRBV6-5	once	TGTGCCAGCAGTTATATGGGGCAGTCAGGGACCCAGTACTTC	CASSYMGQSGTQYF
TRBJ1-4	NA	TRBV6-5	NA	TGTGCCAGCAGTTACTCTTCAGGGAACAATGAAAAACTGTTTTTT	CASSYSSGNNEKLFF
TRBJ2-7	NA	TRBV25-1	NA	TGTGCCAGCGCACAGGGCGTCGAGCAGTACTTC	CASAQGVEQYF
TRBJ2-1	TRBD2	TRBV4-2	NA	TGTGCCAGCAGCCAGGAGCGGACTAGCGGGAGGAGCAATGAGCAGTTCTTC	CASSQERTSGRSNEQFF
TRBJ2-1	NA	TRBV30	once	TGTGCCTGGAGTGGACCGGCTAGAGGTGAGCAGTTCTTC	CAWSGPARGEQFF
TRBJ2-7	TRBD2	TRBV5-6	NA	TGTGCCAGCAGCTTGGGACTAGCGGGATTCTACGAGCAGTACTTC	CASSLGLAGFYEQYF
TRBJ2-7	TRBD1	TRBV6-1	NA	TGTGCCAGCAGTGAAGCGAGGGGGGGGACAGGGCTCTACGAGCAGTACTTC	CASSEARGGTGLYEQYF
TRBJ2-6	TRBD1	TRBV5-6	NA	TGTGCCAGCAGCCCTTTTGTACAGGGGGGATTCTCTGGGGCCAACGTCCTGACTTTC	CASSPFVQGGFSGANVLTF
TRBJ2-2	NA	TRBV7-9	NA	TGTGCCAGCAGCTTAGAGGGGGAGATGGGGGAGAGGAACACCGGGGAGCTGTTTTTT	CASSLEGEMGERNTGELFF
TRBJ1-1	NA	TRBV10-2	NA	TGCGCCAGCAGTGACTCCTATGGGGGCTACACTGAAGCTTTCTTT	CASSDSYGGYTEAFF
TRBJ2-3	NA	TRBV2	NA	TGTGCCAGCCGGGTGCGGAGCACAGATACGCAGTATTTT	CASRVRSTDTQYF
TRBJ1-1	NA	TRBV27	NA	TGTGCCAGCAGAATTACAGGGTCGGGCACTGAAGCTTTCTTT	CASRITGSGTEAFF
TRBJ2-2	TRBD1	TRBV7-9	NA	TGTGCCAGCAGCTTAACCCCAGGGGGCTTGAGCGGGGAGCTGTTTTTT	CASSLTPGGLSGELFF
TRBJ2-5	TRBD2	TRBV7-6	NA	TGTGCCAGCAGCGAGTGGGGGGGGAAGAGGTACCAAGAGACCCAGTACTTC	CASSEWGGKRYQETQYF
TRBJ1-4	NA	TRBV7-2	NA	TGTGCCAGCAGCCCCCGAGGAGGGGTCGGTGAAAAACTGTTTTTT	CASSPRGGVGEKLFF
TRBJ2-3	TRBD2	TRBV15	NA	TGTGCCACCCAGTCCAGGATGTTAACTAGCGGGCCCACAGATACGCAGTATTTT	CATQSRMLTSGPTDTQYF
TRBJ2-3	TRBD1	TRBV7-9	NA	TGTGCCAGCAGCTGGGACAGGGAGAGCACAGATACGCAGTATTTT	CASSWDRESTDTQYF
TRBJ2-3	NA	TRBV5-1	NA	TGCGCCAGCAGCTTGAGGGGGATTATCACAGATACGCAGTATTTT	CASSLRGIITDTQYF
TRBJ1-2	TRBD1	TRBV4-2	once	TGTGCCAGCAGCCCCCGGGACAGGGGGCTTAATGGCTACACCTTC	CASSPRDRGLNGYTF
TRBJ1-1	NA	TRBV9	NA	TGTGCCAGCAGCCCTGGGGGGTCTAGAGCTTTCTTT	CASSPGGSRAFF